Following are 2 T cell receptor beta chains from one sample sequenced in a study of cytomegalovirus exposure and HLA in healthy donors. Measured with immunoSEQ multiplex PCR; TCRdb has only the in-frame clones, and not every one. This table holds some 100,000 clones, roughly 82% found once. Sequencing input: PBMCs. These receptors originate from a man between 18 and 35 years old in good health and CMV-seronegative.

The J gene is TRBJ2-1, the V gene TRBV5-5; weak D call: TRBD2 (6 bases). The CDR3 has 13 residues. The V end was cut by 4 bases, the J end by 4 bases, with 9 bases between. The germline CDR1 and CDR2 sequences are SGHKS and YYEKEE (reference sequence). The CDR3 here is CASSAGIYNEQFF. Here the CDR3 DNA reads TGTGCCAGCAGCGCGGGGATTTACAATGAGCAGTTCTTC.

Only one count was recorded for this clone. The chain links TRBV29-1 to TRBJ1-2; D is possibly TRBD1 (5 bases). The CDR3 is 12 amino acids. V shed 5 bases and J shed 8 bases, with 15 bases lying between them. Germline V lookup: CDR1 SQVTM, CDR2 ANQGSEA. The CDR3 loop is CSVRGTLGGYTF. The CDR3 bases are TGCAGCGTTCGCGGGACCCTGGGGGGCTACACCTTC.